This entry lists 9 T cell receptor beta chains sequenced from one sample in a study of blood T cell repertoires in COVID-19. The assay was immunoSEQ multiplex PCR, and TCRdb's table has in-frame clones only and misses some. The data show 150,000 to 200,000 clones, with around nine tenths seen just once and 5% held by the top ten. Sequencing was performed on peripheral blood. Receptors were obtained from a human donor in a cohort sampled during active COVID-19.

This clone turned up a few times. The CDR3 DNA sequence: TGCAGTGCTAGTATGGACATGGGAAAACTGTTTTTT. Its protein is CSASMDMGKLFF. The chain joins TRBV20-1 to TRBJ1-4; TRBD1 might be the D (5 bases). V lost 3 bases and J 10 bases, leaving 12 bases between the germline ends. The CDR3 contains 12 residues. Germline assignment: CDR1 DFQATT and CDR2 SNEGSKA (reference sequence).

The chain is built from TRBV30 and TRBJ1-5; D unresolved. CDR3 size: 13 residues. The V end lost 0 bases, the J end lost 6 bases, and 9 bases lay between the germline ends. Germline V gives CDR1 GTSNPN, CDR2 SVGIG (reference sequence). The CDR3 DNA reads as TGTGCCTGGAGTGTTTTTGAGGGTCAGCCCCAGCATTTT. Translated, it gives CAWSVFEGQPQHF.

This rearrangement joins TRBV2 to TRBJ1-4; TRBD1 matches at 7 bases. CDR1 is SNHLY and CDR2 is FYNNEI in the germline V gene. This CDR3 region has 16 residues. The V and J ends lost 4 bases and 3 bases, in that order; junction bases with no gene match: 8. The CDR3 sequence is CASSGMWGTANEKLFF. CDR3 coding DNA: TGTGCCAGCAGTGGCATGTGGGGGACAGCTAATGAAAAACTGTTTTTT.

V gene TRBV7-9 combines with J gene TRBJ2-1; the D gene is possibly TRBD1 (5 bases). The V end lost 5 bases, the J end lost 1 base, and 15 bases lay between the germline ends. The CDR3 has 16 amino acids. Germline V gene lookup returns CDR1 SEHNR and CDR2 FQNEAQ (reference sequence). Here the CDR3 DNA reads TGTGCCAGCAGCCAGGGCGGCCTTTTGTCCTACAATGAGCAGTTCTTC. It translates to CASSQGGLLSYNEQFF. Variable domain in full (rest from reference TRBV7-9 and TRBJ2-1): DTGVSQNPRHKITKRGQNVTFRCDPISEHNRLYWYRQTLGQGPEFLTYFQNEAQLEKSRLLSDRFSAERPKGSFSTLEIQRTEQGDSAMYLCASSQGGLLSYNEQFFGPGTRLTVL.

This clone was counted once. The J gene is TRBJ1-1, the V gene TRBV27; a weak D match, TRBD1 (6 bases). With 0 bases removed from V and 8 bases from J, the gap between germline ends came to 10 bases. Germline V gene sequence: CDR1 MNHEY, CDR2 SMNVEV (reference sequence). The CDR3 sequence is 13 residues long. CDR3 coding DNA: TGTGCCAGCAGTTTATCCCGGACAGACGAAGCTTTCTTT. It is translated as CASSLSRTDEAFF.

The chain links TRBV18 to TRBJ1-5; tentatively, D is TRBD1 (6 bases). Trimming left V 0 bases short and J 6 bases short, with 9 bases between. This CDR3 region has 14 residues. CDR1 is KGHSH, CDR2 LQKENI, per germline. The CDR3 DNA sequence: TGTGCCAGCTCACCACCGGGGGCGGGTCAGCCCCAGCATTTT. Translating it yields CASSPPGAGQPQHF.

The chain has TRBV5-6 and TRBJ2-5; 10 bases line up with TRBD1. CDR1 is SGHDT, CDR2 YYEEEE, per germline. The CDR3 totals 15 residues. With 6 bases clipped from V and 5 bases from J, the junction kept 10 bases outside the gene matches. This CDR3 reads CASTLPGQGLETQYF. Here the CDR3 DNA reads TGTGCCAGCACCCTACCGGGACAGGGGTTGGAGACCCAGTACTTC.

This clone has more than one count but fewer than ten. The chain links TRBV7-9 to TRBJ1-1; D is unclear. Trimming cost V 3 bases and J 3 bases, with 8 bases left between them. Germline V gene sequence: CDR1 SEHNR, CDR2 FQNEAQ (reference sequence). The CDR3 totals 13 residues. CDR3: CASSLRLDTEAFF. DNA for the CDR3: TGTGCCAGCAGCTTGAGACTGGACACTGAAGCTTTCTTT.

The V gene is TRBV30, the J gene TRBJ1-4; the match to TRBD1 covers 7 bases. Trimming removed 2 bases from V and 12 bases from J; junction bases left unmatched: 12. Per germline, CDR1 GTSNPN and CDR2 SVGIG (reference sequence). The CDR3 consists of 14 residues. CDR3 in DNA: TGTGCCTGGAGTTCCGGACAGGCGGGGATGGAACTGTTTTTT. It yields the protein CAWSSGQAGMELFF.